Shown below are 20 T cell receptor beta chains from a single sample sequenced in a study of regulatory T cells in long-lasting Graves disease. TCR beta libraries were built with iRepertoire HTBI primers and Arm-PCR of CDR3 regions. Via MiXCR, TCRdb re-called the multiplex PCR reads, giving one row per CDR3 protein. This sample carries 250,000 to 300,000 distinct CDR3 sequences, about 20% of them seen once, and the ten largest clones take 13% to 15%. The time point here: newly diagnosed GD, antithyroid drugs for less than 3 months. After RNA was extracted from PBMCs, the TCR library was made from it. Separately, the same data were catalogued under a study of T cells in Graves' hyperthyroidism and ophthalmopathy.

The material sequenced was peripheral blood mononuclear cells (PBMCs), taken at new diagnosis, from a patient treated with antithyroid drugs. These receptors were obtained from a woman in her 30s with Graves disease.

Remarks on this clonotype: It differs at one base from a far larger clone, so likely a read error. The chain combines TRBV7-8 with TRBJ1-1; no clear D gene. This CDR3 comprises 15 residues. Germline-derived CDR1 and CDR2 are SGHVS and FQNEAQ. V lost 9 bases and J lost 1, with 18 bases in between. CDR3 amino acids: CASSILGWPNTEAFF. CDR3 bases: TGTGCCAGTAGTATCCTGGGTTGGCCGAACACTGAAGCTTTCTTT.

The rearrangement uses TRBV2 and TRBJ2-7, with a possible D match to TRBD2 (6 bases). The V gene lost 7 bases and the J gene lost 6 bases, with 16 bases spanning the gap. CDR1 is SNHLY, CDR2 FYNNEI, per germline. The CDR3 runs to 13 residues. The CDR3 loop is CASKGDGGSEQYF. The CDR3 DNA sequence: TGTGCCAGCAAGGGAGACGGGGGATCCGAGCAGTACTTC. The entire variable domain, with the rest obtained from reference TRBV2 and TRBJ2-7, is as follows: EPEVTQTPSHQVTQMGQEVILRCVPISNHLYFYWYRQILGQKVEFLVSFYNNEISEKSEIFDDQFSVERPDGSNFTLKIRSTKLEDSAMYFCASKGDGGSEQYFGPGTRLTVT.

This clonotype was recorded a few times. The gene calls are TRBV29-1 and TRBJ2-4; D remains unclear. The ends were cut back, 3 bases at V and 0 bases at J, with 3 bases in the middle. The V gene's germline CDR1 is SQVTM and CDR2 ANQGSEA. The CDR3 covers 12 residues. CDR3 protein: CSVDAAKNIQYF. The CDR3 DNA follows: TGCAGCGTTGATGCAGCCAAAAACATTCAGTACTTC.

A word on this clonotype: A much larger clone differs by one base, so this may be a read error. The chain couples TRBV12-3 or TRBV12-4 to TRBJ2-7; TRBD1 agrees at 8 bases. This CDR3 has 13 amino acids. The CDR3 is CASRWTGNYEQHF. DNA for the CDR3: TGTGCCAGCCGGTGGACAGGGAACTACGAGCAGCACTTC.

The rearrangement uses TRBV6-1 and TRBJ2-7; 12 bases are shared with TRBD2. The V gene's germline CDR1 is MNHNS and CDR2 SASEGT. With V trimmed by 4 bases and J by 4 bases, 5 bases remained unmatched. This CDR3 comprises 15 residues. CDR3 nucleotides: TGTGCCAGCAGTGTAAGACTAGCGGGAGTGTACGAGCAGTACTTC. Translating gives CASSVRLAGVYEQYF.

This sequence joins TRBV5-1 and TRBJ1-4; D perhaps matches TRBD1 (5 bases). V was clipped by 0 bases and J by 7 bases, with 16 bases between them. The CDR3 covers 16 residues. The germline CDR1 and CDR2 sequences are SGHRS and YFSETQ. CDR3 DNA sequence: TGCGCCAGCAGCTTGGCCGCGTACACGGGGGGTGAAAAACTGTTTTTT. Translation gives CASSLAAYTGGEKLFF.

In this sample, this clonotype turned up many times. The chain is built from TRBV6-2 or TRBV6-3 and TRBJ1-5; D unresolved. Trimming stripped 2 bases from V and 4 bases from J, with 6 bases between. Germline CDR1 reads MNHEY; CDR2 reads SVGEGT. CDR3 length: 13 residues. The CDR3 reads CASSYGGNQPQHF. In DNA form, the CDR3 reads TGTGCCAGCAGTTACGGAGGAAATCAGCCCCAGCATTTT.

V usage is TRBV10-3 and J usage is TRBJ1-4, with TRBD1 as a possible D gene (6 bases). Germline CDR1 reads ENHRY; CDR2 reads SYGVKD. The CDR3 length is 18 residues. V lost 3 bases to trimming and J lost 2 bases, with 19 bases between them. The CDR3 DNA reads as TGTGCCATCAGTGATTCCAGCTGGGGGGGCTCGACTAATGAAAAACTGTTTTTT. It codes for CAISDSSWGGSTNEKLFF.

The chain carries TRBV20-1 and TRBJ1-2; D remains unclear. This CDR3 spans 13 amino acids. V was shortened by 1 base and J by 5 bases, with 11 bases between the two germline ends. Germline V gives CDR1 DFQATT, CDR2 SNEGSKA (reference sequence). The CDR3 loop reads CSARVAESYGYTF. CDR3 nucleotide sequence: TGCAGTGCTAGAGTGGCAGAAAGTTATGGCTACACCTTC.

This clonotype was observed at least ten times. V usage is TRBV20-1 and J usage is TRBJ1-1, with D possibly TRBD1 on 6 matching bases. Germline lookup yields CDR1 DFQATT and CDR2 SNEGSKA (reference sequence). V gave up 3 bases and J gave up 6 bases, with 17 bases separating them. The CDR3 is 14 residues long. The CDR3, as DNA: TGCAGTGCTAGTGAGGGTGGGGGCGCCTCTGAAGCTTTCTTT. This codes for CSASEGGGASEAFF.

The chain is built from TRBV3-1 and TRBJ2-3; 7 bases map to TRBD2. V lost 5 bases, J lost 4 bases, and 9 bases stayed unmatched. Germline CDR1 LGHDT, CDR2 YNNKEL (reference sequence). The CDR3 is 15 amino acids. The CDR3 here is CASSSRLARADTQYF. The CDR3 DNA reads as TGTGCCAGCAGCTCCCGACTAGCCCGGGCAGATACGCAGTATTTT.

This clonotype came up many times. The gene calls are TRBV5-5 and TRBJ2-5; D call uncertain. The V gene lost 1 base and the J gene lost 4 bases, with 11 bases spanning the gap. Germline CDR1 and CDR2: SGHKS and YYEKEE (reference sequence). CDR3 size: 14 residues. For the CDR3, the DNA is TGTGCCAGCAGCTTGCAAGGGATAGGAGAGACCCAGTACTTC. Its protein product is CASSLQGIGETQYF. The full variable domain, rest sourced from reference TRBV5-5 and TRBJ2-5, is DAGVTQSPTHLIKTRGQQVTLRCSPISGHKSVSWYQQVLGQGPQFIFQYYEKEERGRGNFPDRFSARQFPNYSSELNVNALLLGDSALYLCASSLQGIGETQYFGPGTRLLVL.

This clonotype was seen repeatedly, ten times or more. The chain uses TRBV7-2 and TRBJ1-1; no firm D call. The V and J ends lost 3 bases and 4 bases respectively, with 12 bases between them. CDR1 is SGHTA and CDR2 is FQGNSA in the germline V gene. This CDR3 is 14 amino acids long. CDR3 nucleotides: TGTGCCAGCAGCTTCTTGGGTAGGCCCACTGAAGCTTTCTTT. Its translation is CASSFLGRPTEAFF.

This clonotype was detected ten times or more. This rearrangement joins TRBV10-3 to TRBJ1-6; D call uncertain. The germline V gene encodes CDR1 ENHRY and CDR2 SYGVKD. This CDR3 region has 13 residues. Trimming took 6 bases from V and 10 from J, leaving 13 bases between them. The CDR3 nucleotides read TGTGCCATCAGCCTTCAGGAGGGCTCACCCCTCCACTTT. Translating it yields CAISLQEGSPLHF.

In its sample, this clonotype was seen many times. The V call is TRBV6-1, the J call TRBJ2-7; 11 nucleotides agree with TRBD2. This CDR3 contains 14 residues. V lost 7 bases, J lost 2 bases, and 4 bases stayed unmatched. Per the germline V gene, CDR1 is MNHNS and CDR2 is SASEGT. CDR3 loop: CASTQLAGAYEQYF. For the CDR3, the DNA is TGTGCCAGCACCCAACTAGCGGGGGCCTACGAGCAGTACTTC.

This clonotype has just a few counts. The chain carries TRBV19 and TRBJ1-3; D is ambiguous. The CDR3 has 12 amino acids. V lost 9 bases, J lost 2 bases, and 8 bases lay in between. The germline CDR1 and CDR2 sequences are LNHDA and SQIVND (reference sequence). CDR3 bases: TGTGCCAGCTGTGGGACTGGAAACACCATATATTTT. Translated, it gives CASCGTGNTIYF.

The table lists this clonotype with many counts. V usage is TRBV4-1 and J usage is TRBJ2-7; the D gene is possibly TRBD2 (8 bases). CDR3 size: 16 residues. Deletions cut 3 bases from V and 1 base from J, with 16 bases between. Germline CDR1 MGHRA, CDR2 YSYEKL. This CDR3 is CASSHVAGQLSYEQYF. CDR3 DNA sequence: TGCGCCAGCAGCCATGTAGCGGGACAGTTATCCTACGAGCAGTACTTC.

This clonotype has a handful of counts. This chain links TRBV27 with TRBJ1-6; a possible D gene is TRBD1 (5 bases). Germline V gene data show CDR1 as MNHEY and CDR2 as SMNVEV (reference sequence). CDR3 length equals 14 residues. V lost 7 bases and J lost 7, with 14 bases in between. CDR3 sequence: CASTPWGKNSPLHF. The CDR3 DNA reads as TGTGCCAGCACCCCGTGGGGGAAGAATTCACCCCTCCACTTT.

This clonotype came up a few times. This may be a read error, as it is one base from a much larger clone. The CDR3 region has the DNA TGCAGTCCCTTCTCCCCCGGGGCACCGAACACCGGGGAGCCGTTTTTT. It encodes CSPFSPGAPNTGEPFF. This chain uses TRBV20-1 with TRBJ2-2; either TRBD1 or TRBD2 may supply D (5 bases each). The CDR3 has 16 amino acids. The germline V gene encodes CDR1 DFQATT and CDR2 SNEGSKA (reference sequence).

This rearrangement joins TRBV19 to TRBJ1-1; possible D gene TRBD1, 5 bases. The CDR3 extends over 14 amino acids. V was clipped by 6 bases and J by 5 bases, with 16 bases between them. Germline lookup yields CDR1 LNHDA and CDR2 SQIVND (reference sequence). CDR3 nucleotides: TGTGCCAGTAGGAGCCTGAGGGGTTGGACTGAAGCTTTCTTT. Translating it yields CASRSLRGWTEAFF.